Given below is one T cell receptor beta chain in context. The authors reverse transcribed all of the isolated RNA, so sequencing captured expressed TCRB transcripts. Generated by immunoSEQ multiplex PCR, the TCRdb table keeps only in-frame clones and is missing some. The sample shows roughly 500,000 clones, approximately 30% of them seen only once. The data were obtained in a study of beta chain features in type 1 diabetes. The CDR3 is 17 residues long. CDR1 is SGHTA and CDR2 is FQGNSA in the germline V gene. V dropped 5 bases and J dropped 3; count of bases not matched to a gene: 8. The TCR comes from a man younger than 30 in good health. Sample: naive CD4+ T cells from blood. V usage is TRBV7-2 and J usage is TRBJ2-3, with 13 positions matching TRBD2. The CDR3 DNA sequence: TGTGCCAGCAGCCCGCGGACTAGCGGGAGTGGGACAGATACGCAGTATTTT. Translated: CASSPRTSGSGTDTQYF. Using reference TRBV7-2 and TRBJ2-3 for the parts outside the CDR3, the full variable domain is GAGVSQSPSNKVTEKGKDVELRCDPISGHTALYWYRQSLGQGLEFLIYFQGNSAPDKSGLPSDRFSAERTGGSVSTLTIQRTQQEDSAVYLCASSPRTSGSGTDTQYFGPGTRLTVL.